A selection of T cell receptor beta chains follows, all from one sample in a study of T cells in localized non-small cell lung cancer. Sequenced by immunoSEQ multiplex PCR; TCRdb stores in-frame clones only, minus some. The top ten clones hold 18% of a sample with fewer than 1,500 clones, 15% to 20% of them seen once. The sample was normal lung tissue next to the tumor, taken before any cancer treatment. The receptors originated from a male donor aged 60 or over with stage I squamous cell lung carcinoma. Each CDR3 is given with its conserved first and last residue. D genes are given only for firm matches. Not every row has a clone size; where given, it reads once, few, many or a size class.

D: TRBD2; V: TRBV5-1; J: TRBJ2-1; size: few; CDR3: CASSPRVGGPSNEQFF; DNA: TGCGCCAGCAGCCCCCGGGTGGGAGGGCCTTCCAATGAGCAGTTCTTC
D: TRBD1; V: TRBV5-1; J: TRBJ1-1; size: NA; CDR3: CASSSQGGNTEAFF; DNA: TGCGCCAGCAGCTCCCAGGGGGGGAACACTGAAGCTTTCTTT
D: TRBD1; V: TRBV11-3; J: TRBJ2-3; size: medium-sized; CDR3: CASSYDRGTDTQYF; DNA: TGTGCCAGCAGCTATGACAGGGGAACAGATACGCAGTATTTT
D: NA; V: TRBV11-3; J: TRBJ1-5; size: few; CDR3: CASSRGPRSNQPQHF; DNA: TGTGCCAGCAGCCGAGGGCCCCGGAGCAATCAGCCCCAGCATTTT
D: NA; V: TRBV11-3; J: TRBJ2-2; size: NA; CDR3: CASSRGEANTGELFF; DNA: TGTGCCAGCAGCCGCGGGGAGGCGAACACCGGGGAGCTGTTTTTT
D: NA; V: TRBV6-8; J: TRBJ2-7; size: medium-sized; CDR3: CATRAGAAPEIF; DNA: TGTGCCACCCGGGCAGGGGCGGCCCCGGAGATCTTC
D: NA; V: TRBV5-1; J: TRBJ2-2; size: NA; CDR3: CASSLSQTTGELFF; DNA: TGCGCCAGCAGCTTAAGCCAGACCACCGGGGAGCTGTTTTTT
D: TRBD2; V: TRBV9; J: TRBJ2-5; size: NA; CDR3: CASSVGLAGVETQYF; DNA: TGTGCCAGCAGCGTAGGACTAGCGGGAGTGGAGACCCAGTACTTC
D: NA; V: TRBV6-7; J: TRBJ2-5; size: few; CDR3: CASSQSGTQETQYF; DNA: TGTGCCAGCAGTCAATCAGGGACACAAGAGACCCAGTACTTC
D: TRBD1; V: TRBV6-8; J: TRBJ1-3; size: few; CDR3: CATRQGSSGNTIYF; DNA: TGTGCCACCAGACAGGGCTCCTCTGGAAACACCATATATTTT
D: TRBD2; V: TRBV11-3; J: TRBJ2-5; size: NA; CDR3: CASSRDTTSGETQYF; DNA: TGTGCCAGCAGCCGAGATACGACTAGCGGGGAGACCCAGTACTTC
D: NA; V: TRBV9; J: TRBJ1-3; size: few; CDR3: CASSVEVGNTIYF; DNA: TGTGCCAGCAGCGTAGAGGTGGGAAACACCATATATTTT
D: TRBD1; V: TRBV5-1; J: TRBJ1-2; size: NA; CDR3: CASSLGQGVGYGYTF; DNA: TGCGCCAGCAGCCTCGGACAGGGGGTTGGCTATGGCTACACCTTC
D: NA; V: TRBV5-1; J: TRBJ1-1; size: large; CDR3: CASSLGPFGDTEAFF; DNA: TGCGCCAGCAGCTTGGGACCCTTTGGGGACACTGAAGCTTTCTTT
D: NA; V: TRBV9; J: TRBJ1-1; size: medium-sized; CDR3: CASNPGGAGTEAFF; DNA: TGTGCCAGCAACCCCGGAGGAGCGGGGACTGAAGCTTTCTTT
D: TRBD1; V: TRBV10-3; J: TRBJ1-5; size: NA; CDR3: CAISESLGQGAQPQHF; DNA: TGTGCCATCAGTGAGTCGTTGGGACAGGGAGCTCAGCCCCAGCATTTT
D: TRBD2; V: TRBV9; J: TRBJ2-2; size: few; CDR3: CASSVGRGGELFF; DNA: TGTGCCAGCAGTGTGGGGAGGGGCGGGGAGCTGTTTTTT
D: NA; V: TRBV12-2; J: TRBJ1-2; size: NA; CDR3: CASGIGESPGGYTF; DNA: TGTGCCAGTGGGATCGGGGAAAGTCCAGGTGGCTACACCTTC
D: NA; V: TRBV18; J: TRBJ2-7; size: NA; CDR3: CASSPIRGPGYEQYF; DNA: TGTGCCAGCTCACCGATCCGTGGTCCGGGGTACGAGCAGTACTTC
D: TRBD1; V: TRBV11-3; J: TRBJ1-1; size: few; CDR3: CASKFIPGGETEAFF; DNA: TGTGCCAGCAAGTTTATTCCAGGGGGCGAGACTGAAGCTTTCTTT
D: TRBD2; V: TRBV11-3; J: TRBJ2-2; size: hyperexpanded; CDR3: CASSWGTSGTGTGELFF; DNA: TGTGCCAGCAGCTGGGGGACTAGCGGGACCGGTACCGGGGAGCTGTTTTTT
D: NA; V: TRBV6-8; J: TRBJ2-7; size: few; CDR3: CASSYLGRGAYEQYF; DNA: TGTGCCAGCAGTTACCTCGGCAGGGGTGCCTACGAGCAGTACTTC
D: NA; V: TRBV6-8; J: TRBJ2-7; size: few; CDR3: CASSYSNPDSYEQYF; DNA: TGTGCCAGCAGTTACTCGAATCCTGACTCCTACGAGCAGTACTTC
D: NA; V: TRBV19; J: TRBJ2-2; size: NA; CDR3: CASSTGRTLNTGELFF; DNA: TGTGCCAGTAGTACGGGACGGACGCTGAACACCGGGGAGCTGTTTTTT
D: NA; V: TRBV19; J: TRBJ2-7; size: NA; CDR3: CASSINSGGLPYEQYF; DNA: TGTGCCAGTAGTATAAATTCAGGGGGACTCCCCTACGAGCAGTACTTC
D: NA; V: TRBV6-8; J: TRBJ1-1; size: few; CDR3: CASSETEQGEAFF; DNA: TGTGCCAGCAGCGAAACTGAACAGGGAGAAGCTTTCTTT
D: NA; V: TRBV28; J: TRBJ1-5; size: few; CDR3: CASSHFGAPQPQHF; DNA: TGTGCCAGCAGTCATTTTGGGGCACCCCAGCCCCAGCATTTT
D: NA; V: TRBV7-2; J: TRBJ2-3; size: few; CDR3: CASSLGSEGTQYF; DNA: TGTGCCAGCAGCTTAGGTAGCGAGGGTACGCAGTATTTT
D: TRBD2; V: TRBV19; J: TRBJ2-3; size: once; CDR3: CASSIAGTSGKPDTQYF; DNA: TGTGCCAGTAGTATAGCGGGGACTAGCGGGAAGCCAGATACGCAGTATTTT
D: NA; V: TRBV11-3; J: TRBJ1-2; size: few; CDR3: CASSPTIRPGHGYGYTF; DNA: TGTGCCAGCAGCCCAACGATCCGACCGGGACACGGCTATGGCTACACCTTC
D: NA; V: TRBV6-8; J: TRBJ2-5; size: large; CDR3: CASSYGPGETQYF; DNA: TGTGCCAGCAGTTACGGACCTGGGGAGACCCAGTACTTC